Listed here are 16 T cell receptor beta chains from one sample, sequenced in a study of OX40 agonist ivuxolimab in advanced cancers. The library was built by means of the immunoSEQ multiplex PCR assay. TCRdb retrieved this table from immuneACCESS and kept in-frame rearrangements only. Not all clones are present; in checked studies, unresolved V genes account for under half, and no reason is known for the remainder. The sample includes tens of thousands of clones, with 91% observed a single time. Of the sample, roughly 12% is held by the ten largest clones. The specimen was CD4+ or CD8+ T cells sorted from blood, collected in a trial of the OX40 agonist ivuxolimab. These receptors were taken from an adult with an advanced solid tumor such as melanoma, head and neck, liver or kidney cancer.

The CDR3 spells CASSELGQSLAKNIQYF. The DNA for the CDR3 is TGTGCCAGCAGTGAATTGGGCCAGTCTTTAGCCAAAAACATTCAGTACTTC. This chain connects TRBV6-1 to TRBJ2-4; D gene ambiguous. The CDR3 extends over 17 amino acids. V lost 2 bases to trimming and J lost 0 bases, with 14 bases between them. Germline loops: CDR1 MNHNS, CDR2 SASEGT.

The J gene is TRBJ2-7, the V gene TRBV2; tentative D call: TRBD1 (6 bases). Trimming left V 6 bases short and J 1 base short, with 22 bases between. There are 17 residues in the CDR3. In germline, CDR1 is SNHLY, CDR2 FYNNEI. The CDR3, as DNA: TGTGCCAGCAGGAGAATTCCAGGGGTTTTCTCGTCCTACGAGCAGTACTTC. This translates into CASRRIPGVFSSYEQYF. The full variable domain, completed using reference TRBV2 and TRBJ2-7, is EPEVTQTPSHQVTQMGQEVILRCVPISNHLYFYWYRQILGQKVEFLVSFYNNEISEKSEIFDDQFSVERPDGSNFTLKIRSTKLEDSAMYFCASRRIPGVFSSYEQYFGPGTRLTVT.

V and J are TRBV6-1 and TRBJ2-5, with D unclear. The J call may be faulty, since TRBJ2-7 better matches the DNA end. The CDR3 has 15 amino acids. Germline-derived CDR1 and CDR2 are MNHNS and SASEGT. CDR3 DNA sequence: TGTGCCAGCAGTGAAGGGTCACCCAAGACCTACGAGCAGTACTTC. It translates to CASSEGSPKTYEQYF.

About this clone: The identical CDR3 is also encoded by other nucleotide sequences in the sample. The genes are TRBV5-1 and TRBJ1-2; possible D gene TRBD1, 5 bases. Between the trimmed V and J ends, which lost 0 bases and 0 bases, there was a span of 9 bases. Germline V lookup: CDR1 SGHRS, CDR2 YFSETQ. This CDR3 is built from 15 residues. CDR3 DNA sequence: TGCGCCAGCAGCTTGGGTACAGGTACTAACTATGGCTACACCTTC. It is translated as CASSLGTGTNYGYTF.

This sequence joins TRBV7-3 and TRBJ1-1; D not certain. The V and J ends lost 6 bases and 0 bases respectively, with 8 bases between them. Germline V gives CDR1 SGHTA, CDR2 FQGTGA. The CDR3 is made up of 13 amino acids. The CDR3 spells CASSLEMNTEAFF. The CDR3 DNA reads TGTGCCAGCAGTCTCGAGATGAACACTGAAGCTTTCTTT.

The chain carries TRBV5-1 and TRBJ1-1; D is unclear. Germline CDR1 reads SGHRS; CDR2 reads YFSETQ. The CDR3 runs to 14 residues. V lost 4 bases, J lost 0 bases, and 10 bases lay in between. DNA of the CDR3: TGCGCCAGCAGCCAACAGATCATGAACACTGAAGCTTTCTTT. Encoded protein: CASSQQIMNTEAFF.

Concerning this clone: One base separates it from a far larger clone, so it is likely a read error. The V call is TRBV5-6, the J call TRBJ1-4; TRBD1 might be the D (5 bases). The CDR3 totals 15 residues. V was shortened by 0 bases and J by 6 bases, with 12 bases between the two germline ends. Germline CDR1 and CDR2: SGHDT and YYEEEE. The chain's CDR3 is CASSLAFLGDEKLFF. For the CDR3, the DNA is TGTGCCAGCAGCTTGGCCTTTTTGGGGGATGAAAAACTGTTTTTT.

The rearrangement joins TRBV4-1 to TRBJ2-1, with 9 bases matching TRBD2. The junction had 7 bases not matched to a gene; V was cut back by 10 bases and J by 3 bases. Germline V lookup: CDR1 MGHRA, CDR2 YSYEKL. This CDR3 has 14 residues. The CDR3 nucleotides are TGCGCCACCTCGGGGACTAGCAGCTACAATGAGCAGTTCTTC. Its protein is CATSGTSSYNEQFF.

The rearrangement links TRBV7-3 to TRBJ2-3; no firm D call. Between the trimmed V and J ends, which lost 1 base and 6 bases, there was a span of 2 bases. The CDR3 covers 11 residues. The germline CDR1 and CDR2 sequences are SGHTA and FQGTGA. The CDR3 protein is CASSLSDTQYF. The DNA for the CDR3 is TGTGCCAGCAGCTTAAGCGATACGCAGTATTTT.

The chain couples TRBV19 to TRBJ2-7; TRBD1 aligns across 7 bases. Germline lookup yields CDR1 LNHDA and CDR2 SQIVND (reference sequence). The CDR3 spans 13 residues. V trimming: 4 bases; J trimming: 5 bases; junction bases outside the gene matches: 5. Written as DNA, the CDR3 is TGTGCCAGTAGTAATAGACAGGGTGACGAGCAGTACTTC. Translating gives CASSNRQGDEQYF.

CDR3 sequence: CASSFALADTQETQYF. The CDR3 nucleotides read TGTGCCAGCAGTTTCGCTTTAGCGGATACGCAAGAGACCCAGTACTTC. The rearrangement uses TRBV28 and TRBJ2-5; TRBD2 is a possible D gene (6 bases). The CDR3 extends over 16 amino acids. Germline V gene data show CDR1 as MDHEN and CDR2 as SYDVKM. The V end was cut by 3 bases, the J end by 2 bases, with 16 bases between.

This chain uses TRBV4-1 with TRBJ1-6, with 8 bases matching TRBD1. Germline V gene sequence: CDR1 MGHRA, CDR2 YSYEKL. The CDR3 is 17 amino acids. V shed 4 bases and J 11 bases; nucleotides not matched to a gene: 16. CDR3 nucleotide sequence: TGCGCCAGCAGCCGCCAGTGGGACAGGTTGGAGTTAACACCCCTCCACTTT. It encodes CASSRQWDRLELTPLHF.

This rearrangement joins TRBV25-1 to TRBJ2-3, with D perhaps being TRBD1 or TRBD2 (5 bases each). The CDR3 length is 15 residues. From germline, CDR1 is MGHDK and CDR2 SYGVNS. Between the trimmed V and J ends, which lost 0 bases and 4 bases, there was a span of 11 bases. The CDR3 loop is CASSEYGAIADTQYF. The CDR3 bases are TGTGCCAGCAGTGAATACGGGGCAATCGCAGATACGCAGTATTTT. The full variable domain, in which reference TRBV25-1 and TRBJ2-3 provide the parts outside the CDR3, is EADIYQTPRYLVIGTGKKITLECSQTMGHDKMYWYQQDPGMELHLIHYSYGVNSTEKGDLSSESTVSRIRTEHFPLTLESARPSHTSQYLCASSEYGAIADTQYFGPGTRLTVL.

The V call is TRBV5-1, the J call TRBJ2-7; 12 bases fit TRBD2. V lost 4 bases to trimming and J lost 2 bases; unmatched junction nucleotides: 16. Germline assignment: CDR1 SGHRS and CDR2 YFSETQ. The CDR3 runs 19 residues. CDR3 protein: CASSVGLAGPGWETYEQYF. CDR3 DNA sequence: TGCGCCAGCAGCGTCGGACTAGCGGGACCGGGGTGGGAAACCTACGAGCAGTACTTC.

This sequence joins TRBV6-1 and TRBJ1-4; 8 nucleotides agree with TRBD1. The CDR3 totals 14 residues. Germline-derived CDR1 and CDR2 are MNHNS and SASEGT. J was trimmed by 7 bases and V by 6 bases; bases with no gene match: 7. The CDR3 region is CASRQGDGREKLFF. The CDR3 DNA is TGTGCCAGCAGACAGGGGGACGGTCGTGAAAAACTGTTTTTT.

This clone was observed a single time. V is TRBV5-1 and J is TRBJ2-5; 12 bases agree with TRBD1. Germline trimming cut 4 bases from V and 5 bases from J; bases unmatched to any gene: 6. The CDR3 spans 15 residues. Germline assignment: CDR1 SGHRS and CDR2 YFSETQ. The CDR3 protein is CASSVGTGGAETQYF. CDR3 DNA sequence: TGCGCCAGCAGCGTAGGGACAGGGGGCGCGGAGACCCAGTACTTC. Combining the CDR3 with reference TRBV5-1 and TRBJ2-5 gives the whole variable domain KAGVTQTPRYLIKTRGQQVTLSCSPISGHRSVSWYQQTPGQGLQFLFEYFSETQRNKGNFPGRFSGRQFSNSRSEMNVSTLELGDSALYLCASSVGTGGAETQYFGPGTRLLVL.